Following are 15 T cell receptor beta chains from one sample sequenced in a study of technical replicates of blood from several donors (dated by TCRdb to about 2017). To prepare the library, the immunoSEQ multiplex PCR assay was applied. As stored in TCRdb, this immuneACCESS dataset retains in-frame rearrangements with V and J assigned. A fraction of the clones does not appear; measured against another copy, unresolved V genes explain less than half of the discrepancy, and the remainder lacks a known reason. This sample has tens of thousands of clones in its table, and around 94% of those were observed once. The ten largest make up approximately 0.25% of the sample. The specimen was T cells isolated from PBMCs. Receptors were obtained from a human donor in good health.

This chain joins TRBV15 and TRBJ2-2; the D is unclear. Germline CDR1 LNHNV, CDR2 YYDKDF (reference sequence). The CDR3 is 15 residues long. Trimming left V 1 base short and J 1 base short, with 7 bases between. The CDR3: CATSRGAGNTGELFF. The DNA for the CDR3 is TGTGCCACCAGCAGAGGGGCAGGGAACACCGGGGAGCTGTTTTTT.

The genes are TRBV7-9 and TRBJ1-2; tentatively, D is TRBD1 (6 bases). The V gene's germline CDR1 is SEHNR and CDR2 FQNEAQ (reference sequence). Trimming left V 9 bases short and J 7 bases short, with 15 bases between. This CDR3 has 12 amino acids. The CDR3 region has the DNA TGTGCCAGTCCATCAGGGGAAATTGGCTACACCTTC. Protein product: CASPSGEIGYTF.

The chain combines TRBV27 with TRBJ2-3; TRBD2 agrees at 7 bases. Germline CDR1 and CDR2: MNHEY and SMNVEV (reference sequence). This CDR3 spans 13 amino acids. J lost 3 bases, V lost 9 bases, and 6 bases had no gene match. CDR3 region: CARGEGFTDTQYF. The CDR3 DNA follows: TGTGCCAGGGGGGAGGGTTTTACAGATACGCAGTATTTT.

The gene calls are TRBV6-5 and TRBJ2-3, with 10 nucleotides matching TRBD2. V lost 5 bases and J lost 5; bases outside the gene matches: 4. Germline V CDR1 and CDR2: MNHEY, SVGAGI. This CDR3 is 14 amino acids long. This chain's CDR3 is CASSLAGERDTQYF. The CDR3 nucleotides are TGTGCCAGCAGTCTAGCGGGAGAACGAGATACGCAGTATTTT.

This clone showed up just once. The J gene is TRBJ1-4, the V gene TRBV7-9; TRBD1 is a possible D gene (5 bases). V was trimmed by 5 bases and J by 11 bases, leaving 18 bases between them. The CDR3 spans 14 residues. Germline CDR1 reads SEHNR; CDR2 reads FQNEAQ (reference sequence). The CDR3 nucleotides are TGTGCCAGCAGCCTTGGGGCCCCAGGCGAGAAACTGTTTTTT. It translates to CASSLGAPGEKLFF.

The chain uses TRBV7-8 and TRBJ2-1, with 7 positions matching TRBD2. V lost 1 base and J lost 0; bases outside the gene matches: 6. CDR3 length: 17 amino acids. The germline V gene encodes CDR1 SGHVS and CDR2 FQNEAQ. The CDR3 loop reads CASSLVGAGFSYNEQFF. CDR3 nucleotides: TGTGCCAGCAGCTTAGTGGGAGCGGGATTCTCCTACAATGAGCAGTTCTTC.

J is TRBJ1-3 and V is TRBV15; perhaps TRBD1 as D (5 bases). Germline assignment: CDR1 LNHNV and CDR2 YYDKDF (reference sequence). The CDR3 is 15 amino acids. The V and J ends lost 0 bases and 7 bases respectively, with 13 bases between them. The CDR3 DNA sequence: TGTGCCACCAGCAGAGATCCCATACGGGGGAACACCATATATTTT. This gives the protein CATSRDPIRGNTIYF.

This chain connects TRBV29-1 to TRBJ2-7; 9 bases line up with TRBD1. Trimming took 1 base from V and 5 from J; bases not matched to a gene: 0. Germline V CDR1 and CDR2: SQVTM, ANQGSEA. The CDR3 is 12 amino acids. CDR3 sequence: CSVEGDRDEQYF. CDR3 DNA: TGCAGCGTTGAAGGGGACAGGGACGAGCAGTACTTC.

The chain carries TRBV5-4 and TRBJ2-2, with TRBD2 identical over 9 bases. There are 14 residues in the CDR3. V lost 10 bases to trimming and J lost 1 base; unmatched junction nucleotides: 5. The germline V gene encodes CDR1 SGHNT and CDR2 YYREEE (reference sequence). DNA of the CDR3: TGTGCCCTATCACTAGCGGGGAACACCGGGGAGCTGTTTTTT. Its translation: CALSLAGNTGELFF.

J is TRBJ2-3 and V is TRBV5-1; possibly TRBD1 for D (6 bases). V was clipped by 3 bases and J by 4 bases, with 9 bases between them. Germline V CDR1 and CDR2: SGHRS, YFSETQ. This CDR3 is built from 13 residues. The CDR3 spells CASSYREPDTQYF. CDR3 nucleotides: TGCGCCAGCAGCTACAGGGAACCAGATACGCAGTATTTT.

About this clone itself: Other DNA sequences from this sample encode an identical CDR3 as well. Written as DNA, the CDR3 is TGTGCCAGCAGTTACGGGCTAGCGGCTTACAATGAGCAGTTCTTC. Protein product: CASSYGLAAYNEQFF. The J gene is TRBJ2-1, the V gene TRBV6-5; TRBD2 agrees at 7 bases. In germline, CDR1 is MNHEY, CDR2 SVGAGI. This CDR3 is 15 amino acids long. The junction had 5 bases not matched to a gene; V was cut back by 2 bases and J by 4 bases.

This chain joins TRBV29-1 and TRBJ2-5, with 8 bases matching TRBD2. In germline, CDR1 is SQVTM, CDR2 ANQGSEA. Losses at the gene ends were 4 bases for V and 2 bases for J; bases not matched to a gene: 3. The CDR3 consists of 13 residues. DNA for the CDR3: TGCAGCGTTGTAACTAGCGGACAAGAGACCCAGTACTTC. Amino acids: CSVVTSGQETQYF.

The rearrangement uses TRBV9 and TRBJ2-3; TRBD1 aligns across 8 bases. V lost 0 bases, J lost 5 bases, and 8 bases stayed unmatched. The CDR3 has 16 residues. Per germline, CDR1 SGDLS and CDR2 YYNGEE. CDR3 bases: TGTGCCAGCAGCGTAGGAGGGACAGGTGTCGGAGATACGCAGTATTTT. As protein: CASSVGGTGVGDTQYF.

The rearrangement links TRBV11-2 to TRBJ1-5; D is possibly TRBD1 (6 bases). V shed 3 bases and J shed 5 bases, with 11 bases lying between them. The germline CDR1 and CDR2 sequences are SGHAT and FQNNGV. The CDR3 covers 14 residues. DNA for the CDR3: TGTGCCAGCAGCTTGGGGGGGGCTGATCAGCCCCAGCATTTT. It yields the protein CASSLGGADQPQHF. The full variable domain, completed using reference TRBV11-2 and TRBJ1-5, is EAGVAQSPRYKIIEKRQSVAFWCNPISGHATLYWYQQILGQGPKLLIQFQNNGVVDDSQLPKDRFSAERLKGVDSTLKIQPAKLEDSAVYLCASSLGGADQPQHFGDGTRLSIL.

This chain connects TRBV6-5 to TRBJ1-1; D is ambiguous. V lost 5 bases, J lost 3 bases, and 10 bases lay in between. Germline V lookup: CDR1 MNHEY, CDR2 SVGAGI. The CDR3 contains 13 residues. CDR3 loop: CASSNPSDTEAFF. The CDR3 DNA is TGTGCCAGCAGTAACCCCTCAGACACTGAAGCTTTCTTT.